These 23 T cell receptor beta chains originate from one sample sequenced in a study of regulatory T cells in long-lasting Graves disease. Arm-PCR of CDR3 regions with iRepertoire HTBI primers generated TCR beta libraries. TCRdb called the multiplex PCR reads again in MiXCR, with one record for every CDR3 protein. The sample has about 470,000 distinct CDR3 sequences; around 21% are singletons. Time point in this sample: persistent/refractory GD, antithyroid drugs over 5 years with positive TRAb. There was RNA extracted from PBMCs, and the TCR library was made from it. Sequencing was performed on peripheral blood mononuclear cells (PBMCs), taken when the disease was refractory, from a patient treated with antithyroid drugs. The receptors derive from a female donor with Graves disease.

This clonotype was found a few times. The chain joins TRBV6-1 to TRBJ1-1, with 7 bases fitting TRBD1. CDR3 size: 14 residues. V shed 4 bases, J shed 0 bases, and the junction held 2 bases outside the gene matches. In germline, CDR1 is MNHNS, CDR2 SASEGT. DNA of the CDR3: TGTGCCAGCAGTGTACAGGGGTTGAACACTGAAGCTTTCTTT. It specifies CASSVQGLNTEAFF.

In DNA form, the CDR3 reads TGTGCCAGCAGCCCTATGACAGGCGGTGCTCATGAGGCTTTCTTT. It codes for CASSPMTGGAHEAFF. The rearrangement joins TRBV9 to TRBJ1-1, with a possible D match to TRBD1 (6 bases). This CDR3 has 15 residues. The germline gives CDR1 SGDLS, CDR2 YYNGEE. The germline V and J ends were trimmed by 4 bases and 11 bases, with 24 bases remaining between them.

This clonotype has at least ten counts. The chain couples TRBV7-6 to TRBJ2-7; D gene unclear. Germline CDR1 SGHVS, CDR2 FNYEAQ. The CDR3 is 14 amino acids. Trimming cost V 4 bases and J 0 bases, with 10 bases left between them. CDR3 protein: CASSYVGSSYEQYF. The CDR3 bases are TGTGCCAGCAGCTACGTGGGTAGCTCCTACGAGCAGTACTTC.

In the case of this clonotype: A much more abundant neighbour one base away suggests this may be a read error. The CDR3 reads CASNRRTGLAGELFF. CDR3 nucleotide sequence: TGTGCCAGCAACCGACGGACAGGGTTGGCCGGGGAGCTGTTTTTT. This chain links TRBV12-3 or TRBV12-4 with TRBJ2-2; 8 nucleotides match TRBD1. This CDR3 spans 15 amino acids. The J segment lost 6 bases and the V segment lost 7 bases, leaving 10 bases of the junction unmatched.

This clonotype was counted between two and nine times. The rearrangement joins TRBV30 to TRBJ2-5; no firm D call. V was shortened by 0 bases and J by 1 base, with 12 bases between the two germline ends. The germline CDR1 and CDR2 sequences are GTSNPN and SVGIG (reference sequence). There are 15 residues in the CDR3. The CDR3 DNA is TGTGCCTGGAGTGTATGGCGTCGGCTCCAAGAGACCCAGTACTTC. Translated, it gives CAWSVWRRLQETQYF.

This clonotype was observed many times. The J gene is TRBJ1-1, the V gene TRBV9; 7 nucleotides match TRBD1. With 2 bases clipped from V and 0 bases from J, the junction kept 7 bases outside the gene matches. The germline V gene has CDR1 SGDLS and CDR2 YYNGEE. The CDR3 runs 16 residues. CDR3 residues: CASSVLSGTVNTEAFF. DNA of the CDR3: TGTGCCAGCAGCGTCCTGAGCGGGACAGTGAACACTGAAGCTTTCTTT. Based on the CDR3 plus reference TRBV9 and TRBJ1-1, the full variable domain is DSGVTQTPKHLITATGQRVTLRCSPRSGDLSVYWYQQSLDQGLQFLIQYYNGEERAKGNILERFSAQQFPDLHSELNLSSLELGDSALYFCASSVLSGTVNTEAFFGQGTRLTVV.

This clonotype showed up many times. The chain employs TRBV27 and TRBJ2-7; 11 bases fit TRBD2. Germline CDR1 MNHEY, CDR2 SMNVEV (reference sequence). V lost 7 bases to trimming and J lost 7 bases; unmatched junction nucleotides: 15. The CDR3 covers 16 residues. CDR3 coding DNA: TGTGCCAGCAAGGAGGTAGCGGGAGGGCCCCATGGGGAGCAGTACTTC. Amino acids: CASKEVAGGPHGEQYF.

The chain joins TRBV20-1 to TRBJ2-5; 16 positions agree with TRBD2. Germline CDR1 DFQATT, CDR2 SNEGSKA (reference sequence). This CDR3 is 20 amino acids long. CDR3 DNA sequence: TGCAGCTCGGGGGGGACAGTCACCGGGACTAGCGGGAGGGCCGGAGAGACCCAGTACTTC. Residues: CSSGGTVTGTSGRAGETQYF.

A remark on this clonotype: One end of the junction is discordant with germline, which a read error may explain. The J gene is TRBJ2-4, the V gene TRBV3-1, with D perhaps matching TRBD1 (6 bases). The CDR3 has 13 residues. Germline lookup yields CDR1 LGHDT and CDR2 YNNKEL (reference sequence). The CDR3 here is CASSHTLRGSEFF. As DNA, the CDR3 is TGTGCCAGCAGCCACACACTTAGGGGGAGTGAGTTCTTC.

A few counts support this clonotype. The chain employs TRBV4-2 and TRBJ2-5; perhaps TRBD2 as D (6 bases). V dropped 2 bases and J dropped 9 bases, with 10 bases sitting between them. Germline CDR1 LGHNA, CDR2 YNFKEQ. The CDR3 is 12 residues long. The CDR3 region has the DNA TGTGCCAGCAGCCAAAAACCGGGAGCCCAGTACTTC. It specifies CASSQKPGAQYF.

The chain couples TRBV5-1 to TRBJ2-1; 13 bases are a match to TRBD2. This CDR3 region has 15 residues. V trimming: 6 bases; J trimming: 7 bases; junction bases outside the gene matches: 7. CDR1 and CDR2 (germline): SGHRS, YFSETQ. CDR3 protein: CASIELAGGPNEQFF. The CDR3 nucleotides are TGCGCCAGCATCGAACTAGCGGGAGGGCCTAATGAGCAGTTCTTC. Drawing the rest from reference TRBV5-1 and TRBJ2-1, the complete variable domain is KAGVTQTPRYLIKTRGQQVTLSCSPISGHRSVSWYQQTPGQGLQFLFEYFSETQRNKGNFPGRFSGRQFSNSRSEMNVSTLELGDSALYLCASIELAGGPNEQFFGPGTRLTVL.

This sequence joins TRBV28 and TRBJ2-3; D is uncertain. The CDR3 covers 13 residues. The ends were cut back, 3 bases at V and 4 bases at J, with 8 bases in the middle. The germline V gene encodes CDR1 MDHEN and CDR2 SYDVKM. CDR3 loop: CASSFQVADTQYF. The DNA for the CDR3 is TGTGCCAGCAGTTTCCAGGTCGCAGATACGCAGTATTTT. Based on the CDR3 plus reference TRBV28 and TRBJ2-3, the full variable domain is DVKVTQSSRYLVKRTGEKVFLECVQDMDHENMFWYRQDPGLGLRLIYFSYDVKMKEKGDIPEGYSVSREKKERFSLILESASTNQTSMYLCASSFQVADTQYFGPGTRLTVL.

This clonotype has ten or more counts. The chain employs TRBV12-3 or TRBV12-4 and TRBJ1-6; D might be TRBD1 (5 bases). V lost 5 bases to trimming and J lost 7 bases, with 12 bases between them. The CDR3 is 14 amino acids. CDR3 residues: CASSAGLSNSPLHF. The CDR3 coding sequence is TGTGCCAGCAGTGCGGGACTCTCCAATTCACCCCTCCACTTT.

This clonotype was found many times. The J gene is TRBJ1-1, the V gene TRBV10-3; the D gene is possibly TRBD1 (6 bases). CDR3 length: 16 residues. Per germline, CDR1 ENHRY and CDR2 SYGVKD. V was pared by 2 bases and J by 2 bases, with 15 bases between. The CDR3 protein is CAISEGVQGENTEAFF. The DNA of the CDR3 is TGTGCCATCAGTGAGGGAGTACAGGGAGAAAACACTGAAGCTTTCTTT.

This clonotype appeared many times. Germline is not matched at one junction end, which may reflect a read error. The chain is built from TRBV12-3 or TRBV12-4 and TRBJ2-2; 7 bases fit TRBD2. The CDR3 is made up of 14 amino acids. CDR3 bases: TGTGCCAGCAGCTTAGCGGGGAACACCGGGGAGCTGTTTTTT. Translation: CASSLAGNTGELFF.

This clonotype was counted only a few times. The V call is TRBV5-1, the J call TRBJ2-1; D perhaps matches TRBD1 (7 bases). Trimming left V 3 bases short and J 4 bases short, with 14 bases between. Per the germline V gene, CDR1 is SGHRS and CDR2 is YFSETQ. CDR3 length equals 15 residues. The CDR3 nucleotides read TGCGCCAGCAGCTACGCGGGACAGATATACAATGAGCAGTTCTTC. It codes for CASSYAGQIYNEQFF.

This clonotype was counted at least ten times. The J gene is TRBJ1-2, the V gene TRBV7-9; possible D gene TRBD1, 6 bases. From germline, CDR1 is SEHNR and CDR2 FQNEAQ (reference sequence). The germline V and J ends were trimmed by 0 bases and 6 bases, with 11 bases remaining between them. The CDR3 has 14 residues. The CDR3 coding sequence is TGTGCCAGCAGCTTAGCGGACAGTGTGAATGGCTACACCTTC. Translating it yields CASSLADSVNGYTF. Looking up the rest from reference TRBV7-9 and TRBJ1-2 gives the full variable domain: DTGVSQNPRHKITKRGQNVTFRCDPISEHNRLYWYRQTLGQGPEFLTYFQNEAQLEKSRLLSDRFSAERPKGSFSTLEIQRTEQGDSAMYLCASSLADSVNGYTFGSGTRLTVV.

This chain's CDR3 is CATSRGRGSYQPQHF. The CDR3 nucleotides read TGTGCCACCAGCAGAGGCCGCGGAAGCTATCAGCCCCAGCATTTT. The chain employs TRBV15 and TRBJ1-5; D call uncertain. This CDR3 is 15 amino acids long. Germline CDR1 and CDR2: LNHNV and YYDKDF (reference sequence). V lost 1 base, J lost 5 bases, and 12 bases lay in between.

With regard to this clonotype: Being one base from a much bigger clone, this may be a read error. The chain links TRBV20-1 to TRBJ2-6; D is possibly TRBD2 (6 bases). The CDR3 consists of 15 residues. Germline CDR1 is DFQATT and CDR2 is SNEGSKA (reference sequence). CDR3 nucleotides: TGCAGTGCTAGAGCTGGGGGGACTGGGGCCAACATCCTGACTTTC. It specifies CSARAGGTGANILTF.

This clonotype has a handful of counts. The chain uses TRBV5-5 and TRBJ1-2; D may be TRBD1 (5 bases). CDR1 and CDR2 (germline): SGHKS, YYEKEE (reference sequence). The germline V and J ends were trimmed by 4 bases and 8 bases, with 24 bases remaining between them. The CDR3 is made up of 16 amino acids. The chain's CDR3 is CASSGATEEGIGGYTF. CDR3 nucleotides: TGTGCCAGCAGCGGCGCGACGGAAGAGGGGATAGGCGGCTACACCTTC.

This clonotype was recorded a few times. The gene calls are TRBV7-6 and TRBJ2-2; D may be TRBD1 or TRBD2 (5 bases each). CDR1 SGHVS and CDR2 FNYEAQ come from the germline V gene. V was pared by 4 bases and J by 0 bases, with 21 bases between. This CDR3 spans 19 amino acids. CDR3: CASSSTARLLGANTGELFF. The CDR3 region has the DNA TGTGCCAGCAGCTCGACAGCGCGTCTCCTGGGGGCGAACACCGGGGAGCTGTTTTTT.

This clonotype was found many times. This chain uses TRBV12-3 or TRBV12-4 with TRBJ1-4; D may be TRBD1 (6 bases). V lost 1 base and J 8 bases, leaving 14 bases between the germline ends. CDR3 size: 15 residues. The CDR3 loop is CASSLEAGVGEKLFF. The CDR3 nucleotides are TGTGCCAGCAGTTTAGAGGCAGGGGTGGGAGAAAAACTGTTTTTT.

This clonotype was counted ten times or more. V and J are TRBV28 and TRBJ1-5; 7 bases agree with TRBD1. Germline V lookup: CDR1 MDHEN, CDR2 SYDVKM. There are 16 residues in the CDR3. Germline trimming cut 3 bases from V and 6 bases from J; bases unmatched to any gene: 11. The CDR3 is CASSFGLTGTGQPQHF. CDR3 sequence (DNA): TGTGCCAGCAGTTTTGGCCTGACAGGGACGGGTCAGCCCCAGCATTTT.